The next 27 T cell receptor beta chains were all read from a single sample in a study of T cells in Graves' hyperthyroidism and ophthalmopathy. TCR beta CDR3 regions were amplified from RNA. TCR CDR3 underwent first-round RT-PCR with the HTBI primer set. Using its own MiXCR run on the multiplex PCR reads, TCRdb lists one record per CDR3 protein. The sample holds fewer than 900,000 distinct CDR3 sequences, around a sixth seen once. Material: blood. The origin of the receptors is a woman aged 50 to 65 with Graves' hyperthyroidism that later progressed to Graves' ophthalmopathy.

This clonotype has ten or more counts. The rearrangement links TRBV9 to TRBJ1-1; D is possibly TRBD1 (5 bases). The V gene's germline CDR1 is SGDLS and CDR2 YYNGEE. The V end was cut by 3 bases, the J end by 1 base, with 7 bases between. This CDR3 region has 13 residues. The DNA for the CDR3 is TGTGCCAGCAGCGCGACAGAGAACACTGAAGCTTTCTTT. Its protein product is CASSATENTEAFF.

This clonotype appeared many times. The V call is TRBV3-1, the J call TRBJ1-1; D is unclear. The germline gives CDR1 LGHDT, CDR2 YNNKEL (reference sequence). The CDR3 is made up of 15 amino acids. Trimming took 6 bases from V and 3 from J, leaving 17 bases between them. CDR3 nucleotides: TGTGCCAGCAGAGGGATAGGCGCAAGGGACACTGAAGCTTTCTTT. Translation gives CASRGIGARDTEAFF.

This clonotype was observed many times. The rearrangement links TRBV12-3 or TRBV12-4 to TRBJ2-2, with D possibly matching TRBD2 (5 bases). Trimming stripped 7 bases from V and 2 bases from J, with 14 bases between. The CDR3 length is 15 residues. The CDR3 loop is CASIAFGINTGELFF. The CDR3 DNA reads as TGTGCCAGCATAGCGTTCGGGATAAACACCGGGGAGCTGTTTTTT.

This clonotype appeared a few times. The CDR3 loop reads CGGRGRGGGSPLHF. In nucleotides, the CDR3 is TGTGGAGGTCGAGGCAGGGGGGGTGGATCACCCCTCCACTTT. The chain recombines TRBV2 with TRBJ1-6; TRBD1 agrees at 7 bases. The CDR3 runs to 14 residues. Germline CDR1 and CDR2: SNHLY and FYNNEI.

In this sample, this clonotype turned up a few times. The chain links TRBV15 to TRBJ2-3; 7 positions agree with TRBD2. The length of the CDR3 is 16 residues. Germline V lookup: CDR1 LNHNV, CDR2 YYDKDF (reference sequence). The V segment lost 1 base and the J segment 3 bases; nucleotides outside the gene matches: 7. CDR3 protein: CATSRAGLDYTDTQYF. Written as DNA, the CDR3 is TGTGCCACCAGCAGAGCCGGACTAGATTATACAGATACGCAGTATTTT.

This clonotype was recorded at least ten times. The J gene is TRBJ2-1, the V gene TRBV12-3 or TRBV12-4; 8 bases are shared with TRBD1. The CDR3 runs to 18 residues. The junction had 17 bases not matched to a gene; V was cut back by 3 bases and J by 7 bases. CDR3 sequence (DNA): TGTGCCAGCAGTTTCCCGGCGATGACAGGGGCTATCCATAATGAGCAGTTCTTC. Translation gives CASSFPAMTGAIHNEQFF.

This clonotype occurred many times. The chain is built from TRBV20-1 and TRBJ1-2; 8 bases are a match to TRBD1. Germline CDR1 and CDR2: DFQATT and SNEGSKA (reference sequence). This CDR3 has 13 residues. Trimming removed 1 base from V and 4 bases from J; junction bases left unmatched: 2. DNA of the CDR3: TGCAGTGCTAGAGGGACAGGGAGCTATGGCTACACCTTC. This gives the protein CSARGTGSYGYTF.

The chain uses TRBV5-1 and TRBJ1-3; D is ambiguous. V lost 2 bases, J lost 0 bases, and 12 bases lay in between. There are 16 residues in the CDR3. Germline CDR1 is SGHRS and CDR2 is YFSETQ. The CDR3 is CASSLLAVDSGNTIYF. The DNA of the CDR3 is TGCGCCAGCAGCTTATTGGCGGTCGACTCTGGAAACACCATATATTTT.

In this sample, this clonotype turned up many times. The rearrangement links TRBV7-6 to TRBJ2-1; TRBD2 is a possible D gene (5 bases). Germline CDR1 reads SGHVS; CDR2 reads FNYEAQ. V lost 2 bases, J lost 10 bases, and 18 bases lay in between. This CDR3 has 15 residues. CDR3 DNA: TGTGCCAGCAGCTTAAGCCCTACCCGGGGAGCCGAGCAGTTCTTC. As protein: CASSLSPTRGAEQFF.

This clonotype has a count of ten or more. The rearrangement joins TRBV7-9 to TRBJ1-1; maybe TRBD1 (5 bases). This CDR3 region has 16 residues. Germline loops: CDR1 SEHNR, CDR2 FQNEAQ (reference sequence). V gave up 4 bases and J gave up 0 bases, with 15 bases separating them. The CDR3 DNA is TGTGCCAGCAGCTCCCCCGCGGAAGGGGTGAACACTGAAGCTTTCTTT. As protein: CASSSPAEGVNTEAFF.

CDR3 sequence (DNA): TGTGCCAGCAGCTTAGTGGGCACAATCTACGAGCAGTACTTC. As protein: CASSLVGTIYEQYF. The V call is TRBV7-9, the J call TRBJ2-7; D is undetermined. With 1 base removed from V and 3 bases from J, the gap between germline ends came to 10 bases. CDR3 length: 14 residues. Germline V gene data show CDR1 as SEHNR and CDR2 as FQNEAQ (reference sequence).

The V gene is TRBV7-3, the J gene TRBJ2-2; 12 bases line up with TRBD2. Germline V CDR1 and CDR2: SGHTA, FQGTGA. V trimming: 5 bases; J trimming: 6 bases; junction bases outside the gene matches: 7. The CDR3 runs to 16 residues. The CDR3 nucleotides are TGTGCCAGCAGCCCGCTTCTAGCGGGGGGGCCCGGGGAGCTGTTTTTT. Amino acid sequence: CASSPLLAGGPGELFF.

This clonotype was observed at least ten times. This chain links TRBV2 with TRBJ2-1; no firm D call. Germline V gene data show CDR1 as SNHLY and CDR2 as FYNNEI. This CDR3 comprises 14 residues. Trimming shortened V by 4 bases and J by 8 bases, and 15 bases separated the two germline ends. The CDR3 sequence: CASSAYVGSDEQFF. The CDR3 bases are TGTGCCAGCAGTGCCTACGTAGGGTCGGATGAGCAGTTCTTC.

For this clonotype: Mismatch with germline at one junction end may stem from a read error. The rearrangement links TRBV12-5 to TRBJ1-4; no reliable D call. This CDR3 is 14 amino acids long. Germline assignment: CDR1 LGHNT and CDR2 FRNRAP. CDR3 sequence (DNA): TGTGCTAGCGGGCCGGGGATTCCTAATGAAAAACTGGTTTTT. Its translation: CASGPGIPNEKLVF.

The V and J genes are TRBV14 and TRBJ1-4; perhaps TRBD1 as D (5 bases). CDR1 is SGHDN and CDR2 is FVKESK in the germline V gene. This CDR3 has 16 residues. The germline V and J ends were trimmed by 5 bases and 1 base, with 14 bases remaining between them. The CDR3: CASSEYRQITNEKLFF. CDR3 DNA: TGTGCCAGCAGCGAATATCGACAGATAACTAATGAAAAACTGTTTTTT.

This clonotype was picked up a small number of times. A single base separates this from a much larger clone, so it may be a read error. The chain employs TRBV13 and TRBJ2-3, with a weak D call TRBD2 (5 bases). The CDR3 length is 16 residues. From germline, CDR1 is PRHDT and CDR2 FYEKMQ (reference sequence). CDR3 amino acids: CASSLGRTGSTDRQYF. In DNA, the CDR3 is TGTGCCAGCAGCTTAGGCCGAACGGGGAGCACAGATAGGCAGTATTTT.

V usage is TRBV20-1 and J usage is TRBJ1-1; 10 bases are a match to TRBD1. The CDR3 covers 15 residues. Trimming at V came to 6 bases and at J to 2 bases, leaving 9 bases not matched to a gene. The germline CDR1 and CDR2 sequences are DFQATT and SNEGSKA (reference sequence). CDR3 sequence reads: CSAPDRGGINTEAFF. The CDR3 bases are TGCAGTGCCCCGGACAGGGGGGGAATTAACACTGAAGCTTTCTTT.

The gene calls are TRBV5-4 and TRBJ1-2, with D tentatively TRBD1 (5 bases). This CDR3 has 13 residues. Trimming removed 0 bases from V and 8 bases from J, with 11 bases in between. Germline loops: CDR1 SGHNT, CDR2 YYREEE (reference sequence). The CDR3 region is CASSLVRGDGYTF. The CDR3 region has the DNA TGTGCCAGCAGCTTGGTGCGAGGGGACGGCTACACCTTC.

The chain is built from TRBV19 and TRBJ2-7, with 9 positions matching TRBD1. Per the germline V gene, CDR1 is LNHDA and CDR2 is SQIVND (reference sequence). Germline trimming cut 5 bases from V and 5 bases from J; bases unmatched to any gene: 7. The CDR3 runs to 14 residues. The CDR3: CASSLRDRAHEQYF. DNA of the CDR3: TGTGCCAGTAGTCTCCGGGACAGGGCCCACGAGCAGTACTTC.

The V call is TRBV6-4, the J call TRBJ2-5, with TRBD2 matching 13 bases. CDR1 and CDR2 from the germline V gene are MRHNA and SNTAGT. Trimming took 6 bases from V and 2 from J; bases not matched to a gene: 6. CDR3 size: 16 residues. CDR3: CASRDRLAGGQETQYF. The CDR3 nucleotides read TGTGCCAGCAGGGATCGACTAGCGGGGGGACAAGAGACCCAGTACTTC.

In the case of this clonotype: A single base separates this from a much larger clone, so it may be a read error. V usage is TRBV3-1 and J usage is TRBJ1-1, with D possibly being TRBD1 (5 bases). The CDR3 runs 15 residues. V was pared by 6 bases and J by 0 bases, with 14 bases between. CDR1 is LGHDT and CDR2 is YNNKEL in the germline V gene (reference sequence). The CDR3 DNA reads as TGTGCCAGCAGTCGAATCGGGGCCATGAACACTGAAGCTTTCTTT. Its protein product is CASSRIGAMNTEAFF.

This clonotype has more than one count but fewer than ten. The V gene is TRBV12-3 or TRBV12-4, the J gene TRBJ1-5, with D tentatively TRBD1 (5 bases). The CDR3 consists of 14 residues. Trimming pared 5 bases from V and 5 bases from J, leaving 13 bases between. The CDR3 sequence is CASSQGSGDQPQHF. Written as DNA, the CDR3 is TGTGCCAGCAGTCAGGGTTCGGGTGATCAGCCCCAGCATTTT.

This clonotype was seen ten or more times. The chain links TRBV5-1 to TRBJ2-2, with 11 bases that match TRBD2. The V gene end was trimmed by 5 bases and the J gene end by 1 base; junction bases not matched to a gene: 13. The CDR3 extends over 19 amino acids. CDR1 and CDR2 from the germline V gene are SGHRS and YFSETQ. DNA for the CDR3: TGCGCCAGCAGGGGCCGACTAGCGGGGCCTCAAGGGAACACCGGGGAGCTGTTTTTT. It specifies CASRGRLAGPQGNTGELFF.

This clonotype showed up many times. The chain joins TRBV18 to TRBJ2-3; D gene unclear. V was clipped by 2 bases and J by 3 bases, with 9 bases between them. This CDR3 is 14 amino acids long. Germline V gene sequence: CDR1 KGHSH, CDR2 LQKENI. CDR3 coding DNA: TGTGCCAGCTCACCAGTTGGGGTTACAGATACGCAGTATTTT. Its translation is CASSPVGVTDTQYF.

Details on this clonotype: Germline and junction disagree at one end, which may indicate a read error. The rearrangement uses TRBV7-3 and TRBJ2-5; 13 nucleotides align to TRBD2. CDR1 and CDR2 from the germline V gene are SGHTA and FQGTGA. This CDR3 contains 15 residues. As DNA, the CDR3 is TGTGTCAGCAGCTTAGGACTAGCGGGGGTAGAGACCCAGTACTTC. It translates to CVSSLGLAGVETQYF.

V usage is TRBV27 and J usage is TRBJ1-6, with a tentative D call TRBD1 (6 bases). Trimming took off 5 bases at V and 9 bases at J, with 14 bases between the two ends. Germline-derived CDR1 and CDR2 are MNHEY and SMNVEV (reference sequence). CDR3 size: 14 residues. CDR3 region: CASSKNRDSSPLHF. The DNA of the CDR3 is TGTGCCAGCAGTAAGAACAGGGATAGTTCACCCCTCCACTTT.

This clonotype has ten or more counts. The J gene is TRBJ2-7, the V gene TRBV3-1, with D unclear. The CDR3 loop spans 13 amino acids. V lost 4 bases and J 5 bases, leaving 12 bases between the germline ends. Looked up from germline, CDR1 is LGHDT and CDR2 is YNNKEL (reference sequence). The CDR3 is CASSRLNMDEQYF. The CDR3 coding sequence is TGTGCCAGCAGCCGTCTGAATATGGACGAGCAGTACTTC.